The present entry profiles one TCR beta chain with its context. Its cognate antigen has yet to be identified. Base-call qualities are not available, and no considerably larger clone is one nucleotide away. These data come from a study of blood T cell repertoires in COVID-19 (TCRdb year 2020). About the full investigation: Samples from collaborators originated in the United States, Italy and Spain and spanned both the acute and convalescent phases of COVID-19. The material from the prospective study consisted of cDNA or gDNA derived from T cells, B-cell-depleted T cells, or PBMCs. Deeply sampled blood TCRbeta repertoires from subjects exposed to, actively infected with, or recovered from COVID-19 were included in the dataset. The repertoires were released in a freely available public database meant as a resource for research on the immune response to SARS-CoV-2. Samples came from the ongoing ImmuneRACE study (first 160 participants) plus 1,254 subjects from 6 global collaborators. The sample metadata nearly always contained a de-identified subject ID, COVID-19 status, age in years and sex. Where HLA class I and class II types were available, the types were taken from metadata supplied by the sample provider, not from assay-based typing.

From V the trimming removes 3 bases and from J it removes 2 bases, while the gene matches leave 7 bases of the junction unaccounted for. Looking up the germline V gene yields CDR1 SGHRS and CDR2 YFSETQ. From the cysteine through the phenylalanine, the CDR3 covers 16 amino acids. The CDR3 DNA has 48 bases and is translated from base 1. At one collaborating source in Seattle, patients were enrolled during active infection and were followed longitudinally through the course of disease. Whole blood was collected in K2EDTA tubes by collaborating institutions according to the institutions' own protocols. For TCRbeta analysis, collaborators shipped samples as frozen whole blood, isolated PBMCs, or DNA extracted from either of those sample types. Results the study describes overall, beyond this receptor: The amount of clinical and demographic metadata varied by source and participant and was provided uncurated.

TCRbeta CDR3 regions were amplified from genomic DNA by means of the immunoSEQ Assay, a bias-controlled multiplex PCR. Under the source paper's analysis protocol: The number of nucleated cells in each sample was estimated by amplification of reference gene primers within the assay. To quantify the absolute abundance of each unique TCRbeta CDR3 rearrangement, sequence reads were collapsed and filtered. Productive Simpson clonality was computed per sample as the square root of Simpson's diversity index over productive rearrangements. The table was pulled from immuneACCESS by TCRdb, which kept in-frame rearrangements only. Such tables lose some clones; where checked, under half of the loss comes from unresolved V genes, and the rest has no known cause. V and J calls and clone size are those listed in that table; D and trimming were worked out from the DNA. The sample data list about 160,000 clones, and approximately 82% of these were observed just once. In total, the top ten clones hold 5.5% to 7.5% of the sample.

The sequence derives from a woman aged 40 to 50 with COVID-19, enrolled during active disease. Sequencing was done on a sample of peripheral blood. This chain is built from TRBV5-1 and TRBJ2-2; the junction holds 7 bases that match TRBD2. The CDR3 has the sequence CASSSTTSRNTGELFF. The nucleotide sequence reads TGCGCCAGCAGCTCAACGACTAGCAGAAACACCGGGGAGCTGTTTTTT.